This record looks at one TCR beta chain sequence and its context. Antigen specificity is unknown. This sequence may be a read error, since a much larger clone differs from it by one base. This CDR3 region has 13 residues. The germline CDR1 and CDR2 sequences are MNHEY and SMNVEV (reference sequence). Trimming shortened V by 10 bases and J by 6 bases, and 17 bases separated the two germline ends. The iRepertoire nested amplicon-rescue multiplex PCR amplified TCR alpha and beta CDR3s from RNA. Tissue mRNA or PBMC total RNA, roughly 100-400 ng, went into one-step reverse transcription and amplification. MiXCR, run by TCRdb on the multiplex PCR reads, gives a single entry per CDR3 protein. The sample lists 300,000 to 450,000 distinct CDR3 sequences; roughly two fifths were seen once. This entry belongs to a study of glioma-infiltrating T cells. General observations from the study: Patients with low tissue-blood divergence carried a signature set of shared blood CDR3 motifs. Above-expected tissue-blood divergence occurred in all gliomas, most in low-grade ones. Only very few CDR3 sequences appeared in both tissue and blood.

The clonotype comes from a human donor with low-grade glioma or glioblastoma, undergoing nonglioma brain surgery, or in good health (not recorded which). Input material: glioma tissue, nonneoplastic brain tissue, or PBMCs (not recorded which). The V call is TRBV27, the J call TRBJ2-3; tentative D call: TRBD1 (6 bases). The DNA for the CDR3 is TGTGCCACCTCCTGGGGGCGCGTGGATACGCAGTATTTT. This encodes CATSWGRVDTQYF.